This T cell receptor beta chain was sequenced during a study of blood T cell repertoires in COVID-19. As handled by the study authors: Quantification of nucleated cells was approximated via reference gene primer amplification. Method: immunoSEQ multiplex PCR; TCRdb's copy keeps in-frame clones and lacks some. V and J calls and clone size are copied from that table; D and trimming were computed from the DNA. The sample holds 200,000 to 250,000 clones, 75% to 90% seen once. CDR3 length: 14 amino acids. Trimming took off 2 bases at V and 0 bases at J, with 5 bases between the two ends. Germline values: CDR1 SGHTA, CDR2 FQGTGA. During the 2 weeks before they entered the study, exposed participants had met someone with a PCR-confirmed or clinician-diagnosed COVID-19 case.

This chain connects TRBV7-3 to TRBJ1-3; D is undetermined. The receptor was isolated from a woman in her thirties who had been exposed to COVID-19. Sequencing was carried out using PBMCs or T cells enriched from blood (not recorded which). The CDR3 protein is CASSLESSGNTIYF. The CDR3 coding sequence is TGTGCCAGCAGCTTAGAGAGCTCTGGAAACACCATATATTTT.